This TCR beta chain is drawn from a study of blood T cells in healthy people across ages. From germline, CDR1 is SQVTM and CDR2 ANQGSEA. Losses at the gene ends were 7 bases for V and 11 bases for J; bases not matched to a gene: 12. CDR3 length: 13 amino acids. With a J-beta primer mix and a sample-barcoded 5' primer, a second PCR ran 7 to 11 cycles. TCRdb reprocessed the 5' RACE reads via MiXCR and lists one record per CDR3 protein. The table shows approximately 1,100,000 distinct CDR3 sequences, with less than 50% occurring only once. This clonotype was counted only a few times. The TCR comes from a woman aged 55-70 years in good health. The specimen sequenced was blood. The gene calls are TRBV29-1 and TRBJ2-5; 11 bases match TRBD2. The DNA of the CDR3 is TGCAGCGCTCGACTAGCGGGAAACAATGAGCAGTACTTC. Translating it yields CSARLAGNNEQYF.